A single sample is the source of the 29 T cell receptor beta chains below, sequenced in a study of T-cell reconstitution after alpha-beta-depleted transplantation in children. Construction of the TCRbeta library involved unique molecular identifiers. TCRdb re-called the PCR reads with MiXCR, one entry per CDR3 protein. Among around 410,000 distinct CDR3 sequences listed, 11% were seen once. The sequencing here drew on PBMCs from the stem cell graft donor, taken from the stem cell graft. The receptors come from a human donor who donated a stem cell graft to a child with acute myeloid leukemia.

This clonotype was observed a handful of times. This chain's CDR3 is CASSLGAGAPWNTGELFF. DNA for the CDR3: TGTGCCAGCAGCTTAGGGGCAGGGGCCCCTTGGAATACCGGGGAGCTGTTTTTT. This rearrangement joins TRBV7-6 to TRBJ2-2, with D maybe TRBD1 (6 bases). The CDR3 sequence is 18 residues long. The germline gives CDR1 SGHVS, CDR2 FNYEAQ. Trimming removed 1 base at V and 5 bases at J, with 20 bases between.

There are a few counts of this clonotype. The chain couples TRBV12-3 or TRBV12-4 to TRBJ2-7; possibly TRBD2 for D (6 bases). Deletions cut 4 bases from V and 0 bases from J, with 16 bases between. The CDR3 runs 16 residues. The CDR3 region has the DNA TGTGCCAGCAGTTCCACCCGGGACTCGAGCTCCTACGAGCAGTACTTC. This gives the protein CASSSTRDSSSYEQYF.

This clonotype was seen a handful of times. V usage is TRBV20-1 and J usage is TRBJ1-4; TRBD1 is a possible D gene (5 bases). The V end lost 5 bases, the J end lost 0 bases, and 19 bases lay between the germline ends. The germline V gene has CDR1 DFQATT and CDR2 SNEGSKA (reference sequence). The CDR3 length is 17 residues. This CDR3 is CSAGGRVGISTNEKLFF. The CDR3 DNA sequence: TGCAGTGCTGGGGGAAGGGTGGGGATTTCAACTAATGAAAAACTGTTTTTT.

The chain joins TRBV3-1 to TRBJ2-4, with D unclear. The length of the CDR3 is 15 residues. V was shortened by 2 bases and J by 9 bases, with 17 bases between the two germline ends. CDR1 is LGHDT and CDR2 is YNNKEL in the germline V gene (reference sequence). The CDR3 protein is CASSQFDGVGRIQYF. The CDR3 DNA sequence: TGTGCCAGCAGCCAATTTGATGGGGTCGGGCGCATTCAGTACTTC.

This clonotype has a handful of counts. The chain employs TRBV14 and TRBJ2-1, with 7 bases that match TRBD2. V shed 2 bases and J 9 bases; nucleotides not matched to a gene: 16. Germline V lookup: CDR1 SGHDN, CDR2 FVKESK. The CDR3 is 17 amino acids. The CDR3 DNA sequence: TGTGCCAGCAGCCAAAAAGGGTCGTGGCGGGGGATAAGTGAGCAGTTCTTC. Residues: CASSQKGSWRGISEQFF.

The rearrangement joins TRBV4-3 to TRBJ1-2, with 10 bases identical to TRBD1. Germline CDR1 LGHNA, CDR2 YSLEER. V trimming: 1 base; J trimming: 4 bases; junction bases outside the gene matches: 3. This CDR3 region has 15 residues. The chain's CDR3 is CASSQGDRGPYGYTF. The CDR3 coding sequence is TGCGCCAGCAGCCAAGGGGACAGGGGACCCTATGGCTACACCTTC.

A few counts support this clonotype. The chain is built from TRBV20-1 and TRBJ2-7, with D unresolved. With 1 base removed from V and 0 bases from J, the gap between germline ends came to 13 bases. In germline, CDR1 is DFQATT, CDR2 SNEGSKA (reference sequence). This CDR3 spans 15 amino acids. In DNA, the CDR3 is TGCAGTGCTAGAGGTTCGGGCATGAGCTCCTACGAGCAGTACTTC. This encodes CSARGSGMSSYEQYF.

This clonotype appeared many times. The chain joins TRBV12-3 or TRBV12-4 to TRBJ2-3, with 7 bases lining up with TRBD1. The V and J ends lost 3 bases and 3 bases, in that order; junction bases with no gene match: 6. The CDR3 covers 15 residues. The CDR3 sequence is CASSFRTGGTDTQYF. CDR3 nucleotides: TGTGCCAGCAGTTTCCGGACAGGTGGGACAGATACGCAGTATTTT.

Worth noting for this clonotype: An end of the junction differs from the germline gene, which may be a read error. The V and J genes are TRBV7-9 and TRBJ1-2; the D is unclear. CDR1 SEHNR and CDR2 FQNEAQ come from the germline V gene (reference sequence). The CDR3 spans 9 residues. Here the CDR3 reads CASSEDYTF. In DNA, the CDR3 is TGTGCAAGCAGCGAGGACTACACCTTC.

Here the CDR3 reads CATSGLARGITSTDTQYF. In DNA form, the CDR3 reads TGTGCCACCTCGGGACTAGCAAGGGGCATAACTAGCACAGATACGCAGTATTTT. The chain carries TRBV6-2 or TRBV6-3 and TRBJ2-3; 9 bases are shared with TRBD2. The CDR3 runs 18 residues. CDR1 and CDR2 from the germline V gene are MNHEY and SVGEGT. After removal of 10 bases from V and 0 bases from J, the junction contained 17 bases not matched to a gene.

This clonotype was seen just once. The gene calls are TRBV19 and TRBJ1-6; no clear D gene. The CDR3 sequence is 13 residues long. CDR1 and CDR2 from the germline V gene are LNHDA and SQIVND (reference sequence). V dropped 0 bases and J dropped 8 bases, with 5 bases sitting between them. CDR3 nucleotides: TGTGCCAGTAGTATAGACCGTGATTCACCCCTCCACTTT. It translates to CASSIDRDSPLHF.

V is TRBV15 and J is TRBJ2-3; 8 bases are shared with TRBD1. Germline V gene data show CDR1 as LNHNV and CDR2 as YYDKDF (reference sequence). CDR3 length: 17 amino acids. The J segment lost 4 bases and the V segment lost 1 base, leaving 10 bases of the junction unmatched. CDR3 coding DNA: TGTGCCACCAGCAGAGCGACGACAGGGGACTCCTCAGATACGCAGTATTTT. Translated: CATSRATTGDSSDTQYF.

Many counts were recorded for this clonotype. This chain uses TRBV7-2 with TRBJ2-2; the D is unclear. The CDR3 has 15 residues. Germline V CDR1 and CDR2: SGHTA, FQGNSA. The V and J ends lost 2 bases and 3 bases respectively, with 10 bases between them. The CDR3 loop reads CASSLFGSHTGELFF. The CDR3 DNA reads TGTGCCAGCAGCTTATTTGGCAGCCACACCGGGGAGCTGTTTTTT.

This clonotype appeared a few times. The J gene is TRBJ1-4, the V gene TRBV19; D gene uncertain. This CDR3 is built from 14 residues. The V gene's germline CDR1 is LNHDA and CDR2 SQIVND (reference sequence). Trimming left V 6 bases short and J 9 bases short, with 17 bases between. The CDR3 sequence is CASSQDGLGKKLFF. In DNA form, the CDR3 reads TGTGCCAGTAGCCAGGACGGGCTGGGAAAAAAACTGTTTTTT.

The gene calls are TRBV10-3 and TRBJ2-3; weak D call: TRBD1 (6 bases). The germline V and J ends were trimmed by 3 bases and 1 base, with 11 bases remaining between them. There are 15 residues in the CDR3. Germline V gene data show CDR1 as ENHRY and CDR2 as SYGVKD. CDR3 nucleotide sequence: TGTGCCATCAGTGACCGGGACATTGGCACAGATACGCAGTATTTT. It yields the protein CAISDRDIGTDTQYF.

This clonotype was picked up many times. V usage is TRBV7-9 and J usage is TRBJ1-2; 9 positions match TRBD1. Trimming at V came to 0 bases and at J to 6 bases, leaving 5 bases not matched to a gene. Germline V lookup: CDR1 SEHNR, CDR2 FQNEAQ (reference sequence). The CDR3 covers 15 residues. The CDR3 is CASSLARTGENGYTF. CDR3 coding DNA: TGTGCCAGCAGCTTAGCTAGGACAGGGGAAAATGGCTACACCTTC.

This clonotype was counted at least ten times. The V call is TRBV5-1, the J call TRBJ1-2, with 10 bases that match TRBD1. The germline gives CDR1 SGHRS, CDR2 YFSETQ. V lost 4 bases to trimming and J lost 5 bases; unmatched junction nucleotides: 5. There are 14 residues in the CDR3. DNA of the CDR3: TGCGCCAGCAGCGCGGACAGGGGGGGATATGGCTACACCTTC. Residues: CASSADRGGYGYTF.

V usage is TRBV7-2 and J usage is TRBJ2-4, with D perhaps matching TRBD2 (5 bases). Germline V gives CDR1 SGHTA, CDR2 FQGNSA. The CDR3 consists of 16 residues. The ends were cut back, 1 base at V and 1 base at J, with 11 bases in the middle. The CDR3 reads CASSLGLAWAKNIQYF. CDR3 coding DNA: TGTGCCAGCAGCTTAGGGTTAGCGTGGGCCAAAAACATTCAGTACTTC.

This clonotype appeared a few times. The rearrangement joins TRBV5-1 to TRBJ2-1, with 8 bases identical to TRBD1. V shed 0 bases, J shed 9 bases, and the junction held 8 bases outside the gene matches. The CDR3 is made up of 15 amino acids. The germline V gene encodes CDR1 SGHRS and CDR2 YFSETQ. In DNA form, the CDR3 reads TGCGCCAGCAGCTTGGGCCCAGGACAGGGTTTTGAGCAGTTCTTC. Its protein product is CASSLGPGQGFEQFF.

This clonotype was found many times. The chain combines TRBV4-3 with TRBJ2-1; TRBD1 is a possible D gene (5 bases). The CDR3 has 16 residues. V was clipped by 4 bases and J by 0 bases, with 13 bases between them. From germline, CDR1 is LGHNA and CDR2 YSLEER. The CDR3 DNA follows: TGCGCCAGCAGCCCGACCAGGGCTACCTCCTACAATGAGCAGTTCTTC. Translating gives CASSPTRATSYNEQFF.

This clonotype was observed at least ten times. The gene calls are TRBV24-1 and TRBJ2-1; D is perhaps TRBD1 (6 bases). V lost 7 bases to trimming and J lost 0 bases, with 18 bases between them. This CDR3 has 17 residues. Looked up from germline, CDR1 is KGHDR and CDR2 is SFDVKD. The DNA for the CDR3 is TGTGCCACCAGCCCCTCACAGGGCACTAGCTCCTACAATGAGCAGTTCTTC. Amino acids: CATSPSQGTSSYNEQFF.

CDR3 sequence (DNA): TGTGCCAGCAGCTTAGCCCCCGGGGGCCAGTACGAGCAGTACTTC. This encodes CASSLAPGGQYEQYF. This rearrangement joins TRBV7-2 to TRBJ2-7; D possibly uses TRBD1 or TRBD2 (6 bases each). This CDR3 comprises 15 residues. V lost 0 bases, J lost 4 bases, and 13 bases lay in between. The germline gives CDR1 SGHTA, CDR2 FQGNSA. Filled out from reference TRBV7-2 and TRBJ2-7, the complete variable domain reads GAGVSQSPSNKVTEKGKDVELRCDPISGHTALYWYRQSLGQGLEFLIYFQGNSAPDKSGLPSDRFSAERTGGSVSTLTIQRTQQEDSAVYLCASSLAPGGQYEQYFGPGTRLTVT.

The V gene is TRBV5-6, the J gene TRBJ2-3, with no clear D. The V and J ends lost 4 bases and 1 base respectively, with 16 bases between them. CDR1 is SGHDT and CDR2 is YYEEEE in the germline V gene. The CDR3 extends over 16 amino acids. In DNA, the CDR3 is TGTGCCAGCAGCGGAGTCGCGGCAGGTGGCACAGATACGCAGTATTTT. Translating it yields CASSGVAAGGTDTQYF.

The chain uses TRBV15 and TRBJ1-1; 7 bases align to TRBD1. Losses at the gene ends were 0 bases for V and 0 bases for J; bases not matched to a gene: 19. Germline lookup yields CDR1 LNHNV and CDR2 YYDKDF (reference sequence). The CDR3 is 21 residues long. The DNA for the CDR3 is TGTGCCACCAGCAGAGATCCAAAGGGCTTAGGGGGCTCAAAGCTGAACACTGAAGCTTTCTTT. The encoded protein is CATSRDPKGLGGSKLNTEAFF.

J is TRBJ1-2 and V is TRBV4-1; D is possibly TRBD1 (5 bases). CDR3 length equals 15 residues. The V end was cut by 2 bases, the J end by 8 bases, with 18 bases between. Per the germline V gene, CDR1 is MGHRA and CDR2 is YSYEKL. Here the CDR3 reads CASSQYDRPSSGYTF. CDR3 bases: TGCGCCAGCAGCCAATACGACAGACCCTCATCCGGCTACACCTTC.

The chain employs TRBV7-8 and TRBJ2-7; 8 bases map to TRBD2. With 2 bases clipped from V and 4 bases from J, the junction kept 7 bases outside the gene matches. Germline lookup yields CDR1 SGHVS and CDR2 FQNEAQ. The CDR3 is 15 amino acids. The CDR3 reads CASSLKREGYYEQYF. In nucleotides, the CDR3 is TGTGCCAGCAGCTTAAAACGGGAGGGGTATTACGAGCAGTACTTC.

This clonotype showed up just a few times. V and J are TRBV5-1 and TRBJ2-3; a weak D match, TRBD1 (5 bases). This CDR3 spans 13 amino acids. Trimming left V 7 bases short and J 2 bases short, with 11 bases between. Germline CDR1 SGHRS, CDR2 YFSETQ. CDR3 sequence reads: CASGAGPTDTQYF. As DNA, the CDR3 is TGCGCCAGCGGCGCAGGGCCCACAGATACGCAGTATTTT.

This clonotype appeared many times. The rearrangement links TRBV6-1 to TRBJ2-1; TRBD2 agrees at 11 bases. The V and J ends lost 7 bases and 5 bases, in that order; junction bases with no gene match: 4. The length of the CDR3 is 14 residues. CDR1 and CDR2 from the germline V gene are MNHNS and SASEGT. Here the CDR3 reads CASIRLAGHNEQFF. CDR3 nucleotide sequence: TGTGCCAGCATTCGACTAGCGGGGCACAATGAGCAGTTCTTC.

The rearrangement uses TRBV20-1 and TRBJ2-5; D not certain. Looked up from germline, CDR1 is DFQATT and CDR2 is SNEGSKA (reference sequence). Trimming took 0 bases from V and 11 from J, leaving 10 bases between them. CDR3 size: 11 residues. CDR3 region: CSARDPLIQYF. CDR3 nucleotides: TGCAGTGCTAGAGATCCGTTGATACAGTACTTC.